The entry below gives a single TCR beta chain sequence along with its context. This sample is part of a study of patients and donors after allogeneic stem cell transplantation. TCRdb processed the RT-PCR reads anew with MiXCR; each CDR3 protein has one entry. The sample records 150,000 to 250,000 distinct CDR3 sequences, roughly 40% being singletons. Sequencing used blood, either unsorted or a sorted T cell fraction (not recorded which). This receptor was obtained from a human donor who was either an allogeneic HSCT recipient or a stem cell or donor lymphocyte infusion donor (not recorded which). It is not recorded whose cells these are; they may come from a transplant donor.

CDR3 sequence reads: CASSQGRLYNEQFF. The CDR3 coding sequence is TGCGCCAGCAGCCAAGGACGGCTCTACAATGAGCAGTTCTTC. The chain links TRBV4-3 to TRBJ2-1; D is ambiguous. The CDR3 consists of 14 residues. Germline values: CDR1 LGHNA, CDR2 YSLEER. V lost 1 base and J 3 bases, leaving 7 bases between the germline ends.